The clone carrying this T cell receptor (beta chain) occurred a few times. What it binds is not known. Trimming removed 7 bases at V and 0 bases at J, with 7 bases between. Germline CDR1 is ENHRY and CDR2 is SYGVKD. CDR3 length equals 13 residues. TCRdb re-called the reads through MiXCR, storing one row per CDR3 protein. The data contain under 600,000 distinct CDR3 sequences, more than 15% of them seen just once; the ten biggest clones take up approximately 24%. This sample is part of a study of T cell repertoires in cytomegalovirus infection. Findings and caveats of the study: Accumulated public TCR beta family frequency recognized individuals carrying CMV together with the relevant HLA.

The sequence derives from a human donor in good health (CMV status not recorded). Some clones in this sample may be carry-over from other donors' samples. This sequence joins TRBV10-3 and TRBJ1-3, with D hard to call. The sample comprised CD8+ T cells from PBMCs. The CDR3 protein is CAINIGSGNTIYF. The DNA of the CDR3 is TGTGCCATCAATATAGGCTCTGGAAACACCATATATTTT.